This T cell receptor beta chain was identified in a study of human T cells and chemical hapten exposure. TCRdb called the RACE reads again in MiXCR, with one record for every CDR3 protein. The data show about 89,000 distinct CDR3 sequences, with under 15% seen just once and 4.5% to 6% held by the top ten. Time point of the sample: patch test 3, about 24 weeks after DPC sensitization. Treatment indicated: therapeutic diphenylcyclopropenone sensitization with weekly scalp DPC. This clonotype was recorded at least ten times. The sequenced sample was whole blood, obtained in connection with sensitization to the hapten diphenylcyclopropenone (DPC). The TCR was taken from a woman in her forties or fifties with alopecia areata. Some clones in this sample may be carry-over from other donors' samples.

The CDR3 coding sequence is TGTGCCAGCAGCCTAAGCACTAGCGAGCAGTTCTTC. This translates into CASSLSTSEQFF. The chain is built from TRBV7-8 and TRBJ2-1, with D perhaps TRBD2 (6 bases). Germline-derived CDR1 and CDR2 are SGHVS and FQNEAQ. Trimming took off 5 bases at V and 10 bases at J, with 12 bases between the two ends. The CDR3 length is 12 residues. Complete variable domain (other parts from reference TRBV7-8 and TRBJ2-1): GAGVSQSPRYKVAKRGQDVALRCDPISGHVSLFWYQQALGQGPEFLTYFQNEAQLDKSGLPSDRFFAERPEGSVSTLKIQRTQQEDSAVYLCASSLSTSEQFFGPGTRLTVL.